The 12 T cell receptor beta chains below were found in one sample sequenced in a study of T-cell memory formation after mild COVID-19 (dated by TCRdb to about 2021). The protocol used for the library was 5' RACE. The sequencer was an Illumina NovaSeq 6000. The public reads were quality trimmed at Q25 with fastp and then assembled into clones with MiXCR by TCRdb, keeping productive beta chains. Entries that share a CDR3 protein sequence are merged under the most common genes and DNA. The sample profile shows over 350,000 distinct CDR3 sequences; more than 20% of them were found once. The biggest ten clones account for 8.5% to 9% of the sample. The specimen sequenced was PBMCs or a T cell subset sorted from them (not recorded which). These receptors were collected from an adult woman who had mild COVID-19 (a few samples of this study predate the infection). The sample titles of this study are shuffled in the database, so cell type and time point are left out; the donor was told from shared clones.

This clonotype was found a few times. This rearrangement joins TRBV7-7 to TRBJ2-5, with 7 bases lining up with TRBD2. Per the germline V gene, CDR1 is SSHAT and CDR2 is FNYEAQ (reference sequence). The CDR3 has 14 residues. V trimming: 4 bases; J trimming: 5 bases; junction bases outside the gene matches: 7. This chain's CDR3 is CASSSTGRRETQYF. The CDR3 bases are TGTGCCAGCAGCTCTACCGGGAGGCGGGAGACCCAGTACTTC.

V is TRBV12-3 or TRBV12-4 and J is TRBJ1-1, with 7 bases matching TRBD1. Trimming cost V 7 bases and J 0 bases; bases outside gene matches: 11. CDR3 length: 16 residues. CDR3: CASTFTPGTVNTEAFF. The CDR3 bases are TGTGCCAGCACCTTTACCCCCGGGACAGTGAACACTGAAGCTTTCTTT.

The DNA of the CDR3 is TGCAGCGTTGAAGGGGTTGGGACTGAAGCTTTCTTT. It is translated as CSVEGVGTEAFF. J is TRBJ1-1 and V is TRBV29-1; D remains ambiguous. Looked up from germline, CDR1 is SQVTM and CDR2 is ANQGSEA. With 1 base removed from V and 5 bases from J, the gap between germline ends came to 8 bases. The CDR3 has 12 amino acids.

The CDR3 bases are TGCGCCAGCAGCCAAGATTATGAGCACGAGGGAGGGAGGGGTCTGTCCTACGAGCAGTACTTC. Its translation: CASSQDYEHEGGRGLSYEQYF. The chain employs TRBV4-3 and TRBJ2-7; 7 nucleotides agree with TRBD2. Germline CDR1 is LGHNA and CDR2 is YSLEER. CDR3 length equals 21 residues. V shed 0 bases and J 1 base; nucleotides not matched to a gene: 21.

The V gene is TRBV5-5, the J gene TRBJ2-3; TRBD2 agrees at 13 bases. CDR3 size: 19 residues. CDR1 SGHKS and CDR2 YYEKEE come from the germline V gene (reference sequence). The V gene end was trimmed by 0 bases and the J gene end by 0 bases; junction bases not matched to a gene: 7. The CDR3 loop reads CASSLATGLAGTSTDTQYF. The CDR3 region has the DNA TGTGCCAGCAGCTTGGCAACGGGACTAGCGGGGACTAGCACAGATACGCAGTATTTT.

This clonotype was picked up a small number of times. The V call is TRBV12-3 or TRBV12-4, the J call TRBJ2-1, with D maybe TRBD2 (5 bases). V lost 7 bases and J lost 0, with 19 bases in between. The CDR3 is 17 residues long. CDR3 in amino acids: CASTERRRGLSYNEQFF. DNA of the CDR3: TGTGCCAGCACCGAGCGCCGCAGAGGACTCTCCTACAATGAGCAGTTCTTC.

There are a few counts of this clonotype. The J gene is TRBJ1-4, the V gene TRBV4-3; D is ambiguous. Germline-derived CDR1 and CDR2 are LGHNA and YSLEER. Between the trimmed V and J ends, which lost 3 bases and 8 bases, there was a span of 16 bases. The CDR3 spans 15 residues. In nucleotides, the CDR3 is TGCGCCAGCAGCCAGTCGGGAGACGGCGGGGAAAAACTGTTTTTT. The encoded protein is CASSQSGDGGEKLFF.

This chain joins TRBV2 and TRBJ1-4, with D unresolved. V was trimmed by 4 bases and J by 2 bases, leaving 5 bases between them. Germline values: CDR1 SNHLY, CDR2 FYNNEI. The CDR3 sequence is 13 residues long. The CDR3 sequence: CASSGGTNEKLFF. In DNA form, the CDR3 reads TGTGCCAGCAGTGGGGGTACTAATGAAAAACTGTTTTTT. Based on the CDR3 plus reference TRBV2 and TRBJ1-4, the full variable domain is EPEVTQTPSHQVTQMGQEVILRCVPISNHLYFYWYRQILGQKVEFLVSFYNNEISEKSEIFDDQFSVERPDGSNFTLKIRSTKLEDSAMYFCASSGGTNEKLFFGSGTQLSVL.

This clonotype was recorded a few times. This chain connects TRBV6-5 to TRBJ2-1; D is possibly TRBD2 (5 bases). This CDR3 is 13 amino acids long. Germline V lookup: CDR1 MNHEY, CDR2 SVGAGI. The V gene lost 2 bases and the J gene lost 7 bases, with 9 bases spanning the gap. The CDR3 reads CASSYREGNEQFF. CDR3 coding DNA: TGTGCCAGCAGTTACCGGGAAGGAAATGAGCAGTTCTTC.

The chain combines TRBV10-3 with TRBJ2-2; TRBD2 matches 10 bases. Germline lookup yields CDR1 ENHRY and CDR2 SYGVKD. The CDR3 loop spans 18 amino acids. V trimming: 0 bases; J trimming: 3 bases; junction bases outside the gene matches: 7. CDR3 DNA: TGTGCCATCAGTGAGTCAGTGCTAGCGGGGGCCCACACCGGGGAGCTGTTTTTT. This encodes CAISESVLAGAHTGELFF.

This clonotype occurred a few times. The rearrangement uses TRBV7-8 and TRBJ1-4; 7 bases line up with TRBD1. V was clipped by 0 bases and J by 7 bases; unmatched bases: 8. CDR1 SGHVS and CDR2 FQNEAQ come from the germline V gene. The CDR3 totals 16 residues. CDR3 sequence (DNA): TGTGCCAGCAGCTTAGCGCGACAGGGAATGAGTGAAAAACTGTTTTTT. This translates into CASSLARQGMSEKLFF.

This chain uses TRBV12-3 or TRBV12-4 with TRBJ2-5; 12 bases fit TRBD2. This CDR3 has 14 amino acids. The J segment lost 5 bases and the V segment lost 5 bases, leaving 3 bases of the junction unmatched. Here the CDR3 DNA reads TGTGCCAGCAGTAGGACTAGCGGGATTGAGACCCAGTACTTC. Amino acid sequence: CASSRTSGIETQYF.